This T cell receptor (beta chain) was observed in a study of cytomegalovirus exposure and HLA in healthy donors. Study observations and caveats: Cytomegalovirus association was listed for approximately 150 TCR beta chains. A few V segments could not be told apart, such as TRBV6-2 and TRBV6-3, and were left out. Previous analysis showed most TCR beta V segments were productive about 87% or about 30% of the time.

There are 16 residues in the CDR3. Germline lookup yields CDR1 SGDLS and CDR2 YYNGEE. Vbeta (60) and Jbeta (13) primers were used in the PCR. Measured with immunoSEQ multiplex PCR; TCRdb has only the in-frame clones, and not every one. The top ten hold 3% to 3.5% of the sample, which has about 190,000 clones, just under 75% seen once. In the case of this clone: Antigen: not known.

The chain couples TRBV9 to TRBJ2-5; 12 positions agree with TRBD2. The J call is in doubt because the DNA end fits TRBJ2-7 better. The sample was PBMCs. The source is a woman under 40 in good health and CMV-seropositive. Written as DNA, the CDR3 is TGTGCCAGCAGCGGGGGACTAGCGGGCCGGTCCTACGAGCAGTACTTC. This translates into CASSGGLAGRSYEQYF.